The clone carrying this T cell receptor (beta chain) turned up a few times. These data are taken from a study of identical twins. Via MiXCR, TCRdb re-called the 5' RACE reads, giving one row per CDR3 protein. The sample has hundreds of thousands of distinct CDR3 sequences, around a sixth seen once. Trimming stripped 4 bases from V and 4 bases from J, with 12 bases between. This CDR3 is built from 14 residues. Germline assignment: CDR1 KGHDR and CDR2 SFDVKD. Separately, the same data were catalogued under a study of T cells expressing NK-cell markers. Turning to that study: Most of the eight sequenced donors were HCMV-seropositive; one was seronegative.

Sequences were obtained from PBMCs. The chain recombines TRBV24-1 with TRBJ2-5; D gene uncertain. The sequence was collected from a woman aged 18 to 35 in good health. The CDR3 reads CATSDQRTGETQYF. As DNA, the CDR3 is TGTGCCACCAGTGACCAAAGGACGGGAGAGACCCAGTACTTC.